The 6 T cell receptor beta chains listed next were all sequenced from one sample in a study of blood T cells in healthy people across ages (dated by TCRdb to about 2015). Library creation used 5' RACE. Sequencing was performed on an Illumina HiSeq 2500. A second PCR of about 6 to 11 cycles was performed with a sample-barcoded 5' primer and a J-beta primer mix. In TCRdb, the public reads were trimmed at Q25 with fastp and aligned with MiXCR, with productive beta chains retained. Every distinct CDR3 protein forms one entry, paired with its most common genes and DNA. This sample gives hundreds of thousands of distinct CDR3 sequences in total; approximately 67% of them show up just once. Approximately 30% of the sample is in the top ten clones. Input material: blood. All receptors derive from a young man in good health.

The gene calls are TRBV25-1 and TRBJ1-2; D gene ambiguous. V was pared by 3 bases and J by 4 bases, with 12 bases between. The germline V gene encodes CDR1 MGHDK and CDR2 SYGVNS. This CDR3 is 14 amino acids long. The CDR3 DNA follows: TGTGCCAGCAGTGAGGGTGAGAGTATCTATGGCTACACCTTC. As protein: CASSEGESIYGYTF.

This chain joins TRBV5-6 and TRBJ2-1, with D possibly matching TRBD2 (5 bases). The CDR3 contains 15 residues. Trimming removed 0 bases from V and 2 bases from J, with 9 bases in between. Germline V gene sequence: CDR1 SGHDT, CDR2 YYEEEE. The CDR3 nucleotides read TGTGCCAGCAGCTTGGGCAATAGCGCCTACAATGAGCAGTTCTTC. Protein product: CASSLGNSAYNEQFF.

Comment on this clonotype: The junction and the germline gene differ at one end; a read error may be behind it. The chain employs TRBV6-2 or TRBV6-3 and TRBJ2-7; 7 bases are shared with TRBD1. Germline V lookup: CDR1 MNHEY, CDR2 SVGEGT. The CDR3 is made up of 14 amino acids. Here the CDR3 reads CASSYDAGGYEQYF. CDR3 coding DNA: TGCGCCAGCAGTTACGATGCAGGGGGCTACGAGCAGTACTTC.

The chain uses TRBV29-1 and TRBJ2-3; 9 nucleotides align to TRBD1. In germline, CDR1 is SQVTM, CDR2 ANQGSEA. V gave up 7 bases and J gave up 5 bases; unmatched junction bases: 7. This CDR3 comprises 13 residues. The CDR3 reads CSGEQGAEDTQYF. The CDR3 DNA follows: TGCAGCGGGGAACAGGGGGCGGAAGATACGCAGTATTTT.

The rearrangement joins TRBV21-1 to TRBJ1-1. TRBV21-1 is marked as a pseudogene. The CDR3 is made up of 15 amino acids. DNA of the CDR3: TGTGCCAGCAGCAAAGTTCCTTCCTCGGACACTGAAGCTTTCTTT. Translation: CASSKVPSSDTEAFF.

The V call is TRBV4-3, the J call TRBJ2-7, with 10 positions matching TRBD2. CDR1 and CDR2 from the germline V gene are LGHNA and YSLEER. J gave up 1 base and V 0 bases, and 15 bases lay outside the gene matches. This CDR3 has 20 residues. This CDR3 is CASSQEPPASGGPWSYEQYF. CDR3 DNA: TGCGCCAGCAGCCAAGAGCCCCCGGCTAGCGGGGGTCCTTGGTCCTACGAGCAGTACTTC.